The TCR beta chain under discussion was sequenced for a study of cytomegalovirus exposure and HLA in healthy donors. The PCR employed 60 Vbeta primers together with 13 Jbeta primers. Only in-frame clones appear in the TCRdb table, and some are missing; sequencing was by immunoSEQ multiplex PCR. The profile covers roughly 180,000 clones, with about three quarters appearing a single time and around 2.4% taken by the ten largest. A few counts support this clone. At the time of sampling, donors were nominally healthy, though unrecorded immune exposures were likely. V lost 5 bases, J lost 1 base, and 8 bases lay in between. CDR1 SGHAT and CDR2 FQNNGV come from the germline V gene. The CDR3 is 13 amino acids.

The chain is built from TRBV11-2 and TRBJ1-2; D gene ambiguous. Sequencing input: PBMCs. The source is a female donor in good health and CMV-seronegative. CDR3 sequence: CASSATVNYGYTF. The CDR3 DNA follows: TGTGCCAGCAGCGCCACAGTTAACTATGGCTACACCTTC. Full variable domain (rest looked up from reference TRBV11-2 and TRBJ1-2): EAGVAQSPRYKIIEKRQSVAFWCNPISGHATLYWYQQILGQGPKLLIQFQNNGVVDDSQLPKDRFSAERLKGVDSTLKIQPAKLEDSAVYLCASSATVNYGYTFGSGTRLTVV.